This T cell receptor (beta chain) was identified in a study of regulatory T cells in long-lasting Graves disease. With respect to this clonotype: The target antigen is unknown.

Germline V gene sequence: CDR1 DFQATT, CDR2 SNEGSKA (reference sequence). This CDR3 is built from 14 residues. Trimming stripped 4 bases from V and 2 bases from J, with 13 bases between. For TCR beta, libraries came from iRepertoire HTBI primers and Arm-PCR of CDR3 regions. In the original workflow: Analysis of the samples identified about 62 TRBV and over 13 TRBJ segments. Each CDR3 protein gets one entry after TCRdb re-called the multiplex PCR reads with MiXCR. The V and J calls here are based on TCRdb, not the publication. Of approximately 560,000 distinct CDR3 sequences in the sample, about 16% are singletons; the top ten hold approximately 12%. Findings and limits, study-wide: Limited sample numbers may have lowered accuracy.

Stated time point: newly diagnosed GD, antithyroid drugs for less than 3 months. Following extraction of RNA from PBMCs, that RNA was used to make the TCR library. Blood from the periphery, 8.5 to 9 milliliters in all, was drawn into EDTA tubes. These data also formed part of another study, on T cells in Graves' hyperthyroidism and ophthalmopathy. From that paper: Peripheral blood also featured most of the thyroid clonotypes expanded above 0.001.

The rearrangement uses TRBV20-1 and TRBJ2-3, with D possibly matching TRBD2 (6 bases). This TCR was sampled from a young man with Graves disease. Sample: peripheral blood mononuclear cells (PBMCs), taken at new diagnosis, from a patient treated with antithyroid drugs. CDR3 region: CSAIRDWITDTQYF. The CDR3, as DNA: TGCAGTGCTATTCGGGACTGGATCACAGATACGCAGTATTTT.